Listed below are T cell receptor beta chains from one sample, sequenced in a study of shared T cell receptors in the human thymus. Measured with immunoSEQ multiplex PCR; TCRdb has only the in-frame clones, and not every one. The repertoire includes 500,000 to 850,000 clones, over 75% of them detected once, and 0.009% to 0.0095% sits in the top ten. The sample was also linked to a second study, of human thymus T cells.

What was sequenced was thymocytes. The source is a boy in the first two years of life with a congenital heart defect. Both conserved end residues are part of each CDR3. A D gene is named only where the DNA matches it firmly.

V | length | D | CDR3
TRBV5-1 | 14 | TRBD1 | CASRVGQGVTEAFF
TRBV5-4 | 18 | NA | CASSFASSVPVVQGTQYF
TRBV7-9 | 15 | TRBD1 | CASSSWVDRADIQYF
TRBV11-2 | 17 | TRBD2 | CASSLDLGLALKQTQYF
TRBV28 | 12 | NA | CASSLPGYGYTF
TRBV27 | 16 | NA | CASRHTGLYSNQPQHF
TRBV7-9 | 10 | NA | CASSPHGYTF
TRBV4-3 | 15 | TRBD2 | CASQKRDGPYNEQFF
TRBV9 | 16 | NA | CASSVVEVVAIHEQYF
TRBV4-3 | 17 | NA | CASSPIGPRGYNNEQFF
TRBV28 | 19 | NA | CASTPGPTFYPLAKNIQYF
TRBV7-9 | 17 | NA | CASSSRQFPNYNSPLHF
TRBV30 | 14 | TRBD2 | CAWRREIGTGELFF
TRBV6-5 | 15 | NA | CASNRRDSALDEQYF
TRBV6-5 | 13 | TRBD2 | CASRRGGTDTQYF
TRBV4-1 | 15 | TRBD1 | CASSQERQGANGYTF
TRBV14 | 20 | TRBD1 | CASSQDSDGQGPSGANVLTF
TRBV28 | 17 | TRBD1 | CASSFETGQGGGYEQYF
TRBV30 | 12 | NA | CAWRGKLYEQYF
TRBV27 | 15 | NA | CASSVRGKSSYEQYF
TRBV5-1 | 14 | NA | CASSKDSSNQPQHF
TRBV4-1 | 17 | NA | CASSQEGKEISTDTQYF
TRBV18 | 13 | TRBD1 | CASSPTGVYGYTF
TRBV11-2 | 16 | NA | CASTRGVTGFNEKLFF
TRBV7-9 | 10 | NA | CASSTNGYTF
TRBV7-6 | 15 | NA | CASSLSRSIGNTQYF
TRBV27 | 16 | TRBD1 | CASRHRRGRENYGYTF
TRBV7-9 | 14 | NA | CASSLGQRDTEAFF
TRBV19 | 14 | NA | CASSISQGSYEQYF
TRBV11-2 | 15 | NA | CASSLVRQPGETQYF
TRBV27 | 15 | NA | CASSLNRHRAHGYTF
TRBV9 | 16 | NA | CASSVIAREDTGELFF
TRBV9 | 17 | NA | CASSVAGSTLHLNEQYF
TRBV6-1 | 11 | NA | CATDSSYEQYF
TRBV5-5 | 15 | NA | CASSLAYRVFAEAFF
TRBV19 | 13 | NA | CASSNVGGTEAFF
TRBV2 | 16 | NA | CASSLELASSTDTQYF
TRBV5-1 | 20 | TRBD1 | CASSLPAGTGGQASGNTIYF
TRBV19 | 12 | NA | CASRRLNYGYTF
TRBV19 | 14 | TRBD1 | CASSRDRGPYEQYF
TRBV27 | 18 | TRBD1 | CASSRTGGFSPSSYEQYF
TRBV5-1 | 16 | TRBD2 | CASRGGLAGRFYEQYF
TRBV21-1 | 15 | NA | CASSKGVPGITEAFF
TRBV7-2 | 15 | TRBD1 | CASSWDRASKTEAFF